A single sample gave rise to the 21 T cell receptor beta chains below, sequenced in a study of blood T cell repertoires in COVID-19. Clones were read by immunoSEQ multiplex PCR, and TCRdb kept only the in-frame ones, dropping some. The sample holds over 150,000 clones, approximately 88% seen once. Sequenced sample: peripheral blood. These receptors all stem from a woman aged 55-70 years with acute or convalescent COVID-19.

The gene calls are TRBV5-1 and TRBJ2-7; TRBD1 matches 8 bases. V lost 0 bases and J lost 6; bases outside the gene matches: 17. CDR3 length: 18 residues. Germline V gives CDR1 SGHRS, CDR2 YFSETQ. CDR3 protein: CASSLERKAGGELFEQYF. The CDR3 coding sequence is TGCGCCAGCAGCTTGGAGCGCAAGGCAGGGGGCGAATTGTTCGAGCAGTACTTC.

The genes are TRBV7-2 and TRBJ1-6, with D uncertain. Germline V gene data show CDR1 as SGHTA and CDR2 as FQGNSA. V dropped 3 bases and J dropped 8 bases, with 8 bases sitting between them. The CDR3 totals 13 residues. The CDR3 loop reads CASSLEGDSPLHF. CDR3 nucleotides: TGTGCCAGCAGCTTGGAAGGAGATTCACCCCTCCACTTT.

V is TRBV29-1 and J is TRBJ2-3; weak D call: TRBD1 (6 bases). Germline CDR1 is SQVTM and CDR2 is ANQGSEA. The germline V and J ends were trimmed by 2 bases and 6 bases, with 24 bases remaining between them. The CDR3 extends over 17 amino acids. The CDR3 coding sequence is TGCAGCGTTGAAACGAGGGAAACCGGGACACTTTTCGATACGCAGTATTTT. Its protein product is CSVETRETGTLFDTQYF.

The sample holds one count of this clone. The rearrangement uses TRBV5-1 and TRBJ2-5; 8 bases map to TRBD1. The V segment lost 4 bases and the J segment 5 bases; nucleotides outside the gene matches: 7. Germline V lookup: CDR1 SGHRS, CDR2 YFSETQ. The CDR3 contains 14 residues. The CDR3 region has the DNA TGCGCCAGCAGCACCCGGACAGGGCGGGAGACCCAGTACTTC. This encodes CASSTRTGRETQYF.

The chain employs TRBV5-1 and TRBJ2-5, with TRBD1 as a possible D gene (5 bases). From germline, CDR1 is SGHRS and CDR2 YFSETQ. The CDR3 contains 15 residues. The V end lost 0 bases, the J end lost 4 bases, and 13 bases lay between the germline ends. CDR3 in amino acids: CASSLGDGGAETQYF. DNA for the CDR3: TGCGCCAGCAGCTTGGGTGATGGTGGGGCAGAGACCCAGTACTTC. Full variable domain (remainder filled in from reference TRBV5-1 and TRBJ2-5): KAGVTQTPRYLIKTRGQQVTLSCSPISGHRSVSWYQQTPGQGLQFLFEYFSETQRNKGNFPGRFSGRQFSNSRSEMNVSTLELGDSALYLCASSLGDGGAETQYFGPGTRLLVL.

This clone was seen just once. The chain uses TRBV14 and TRBJ1-2; unclear D gene. The germline V gene encodes CDR1 SGHDN and CDR2 FVKESK. V was cut by 0 bases and J by 5 bases, with 13 bases left in between. There are 15 residues in the CDR3. Here the CDR3 reads CASSQDMRQWYGYTF. The CDR3 nucleotides read TGTGCCAGCAGCCAAGATATGCGCCAATGGTATGGCTACACCTTC.

This clone has just one count. The gene calls are TRBV19 and TRBJ2-1, with 8 bases lining up with TRBD2. This CDR3 is built from 19 residues. The trim removed 5 bases at V and 2 bases at J, leaving 17 bases unmatched. Germline assignment: CDR1 LNHDA and CDR2 SQIVND (reference sequence). For the CDR3, the DNA is TGTGCCAGTAGTCCAAAGTTCGGGGGGGGATCGTTCCCCTACAATGAGCAGTTCTTC. Amino acids: CASSPKFGGGSFPYNEQFF. Complete variable domain (other parts from reference TRBV19 and TRBJ2-1): DGGITQSPKYLFRKEGQNVTLSCEQNLNHDAMYWYRQDPGQGLRLIYYSQIVNDFQKGDIAEGYSVSREKKESFPLTVTSAQKNPTAFYLCASSPKFGGGSFPYNEQFFGPGTRLTVL.

The chain combines TRBV19 with TRBJ1-4, with D unclear. Trimming removed 6 bases at V and 3 bases at J, with 11 bases between. The CDR3 loop spans 14 amino acids. CDR1 is LNHDA, CDR2 SQIVND, per germline (reference sequence). CDR3 region: CASRPVLANEKLFF. The CDR3 coding sequence is TGTGCCAGTAGGCCAGTCCTGGCTAATGAAAAACTGTTTTTT.

This rearrangement joins TRBV6-2 or TRBV6-3 to TRBJ1-5; no definite D call. V dropped 2 bases and J dropped 0 bases, with 8 bases sitting between them. The CDR3 spans 15 residues. The germline gives CDR1 MNHEY, CDR2 SVGEGT. CDR3 DNA: TGTGCCAGCAGTTACCGGACTCCTAGCAATCAGCCCCAGCATTTT. Its translation: CASSYRTPSNQPQHF.

The CDR3 nucleotides read TGTGCCAGCAGCTCCGACAGCAACACTGAAGCTTTCTTT. This encodes CASSSDSNTEAFF. V usage is TRBV7-2 and J usage is TRBJ1-1; TRBD1 might be the D (5 bases). The CDR3 is 13 residues long. The germline V gene encodes CDR1 SGHTA and CDR2 FQGNSA. V lost 4 bases and J 2 bases, leaving 8 bases between the germline ends. Together with reference TRBV7-2 and TRBJ1-1, the CDR3 gives the full variable domain: GAGVSQSPSNKVTEKGKDVELRCDPISGHTALYWYRQSLGQGLEFLIYFQGNSAPDKSGLPSDRFSAERTGGSVSTLTIQRTQQEDSAVYLCASSSDSNTEAFFGQGTRLTVV.

This clone turned up a few times. This rearrangement joins TRBV9 to TRBJ1-3; 7 nucleotides match TRBD1. V was clipped by 0 bases and J by 0 bases; unmatched bases: 3. The CDR3 contains 16 residues. From germline, CDR1 is SGDLS and CDR2 YYNGEE. The CDR3, as DNA: TGTGCCAGCAGCGTAGGGGACAGCTTCTCTGGAAACACCATATATTTT. This gives the protein CASSVGDSFSGNTIYF.

V is TRBV20-1 and J is TRBJ1-1; TRBD1 is a possible D gene (6 bases). The germline V gene has CDR1 DFQATT and CDR2 SNEGSKA (reference sequence). The CDR3 loop spans 9 amino acids. The CDR3 sequence is CTLGGEAFF. The CDR3 DNA reads as TGCACTTTAGGGGGTGAAGCTTTCTTT.

V is TRBV5-4 and J is TRBJ2-7; 12 positions agree with TRBD2. V shed 4 bases, J shed 0 bases, and the junction held 5 bases outside the gene matches. The germline V gene encodes CDR1 SGHNT and CDR2 YYREEE (reference sequence). The CDR3 totals 16 residues. The CDR3 DNA reads as TGTGCCAGCAGCCACCGACTAGCGGGGGCCTCCTACGAGCAGTACTTC. Its protein is CASSHRLAGASYEQYF.

The chain joins TRBV5-1 to TRBJ2-3; 7 nucleotides align to TRBD2. Per the germline V gene, CDR1 is SGHRS and CDR2 is YFSETQ. The length of the CDR3 is 17 residues. After removal of 0 bases from V and 0 bases from J, the junction contained 7 bases not matched to a gene. The CDR3 DNA reads TGCGCCAGCAGCTTGGCGTCTAGCGGAAAAAGCACAGATACGCAGTATTTT. This encodes CASSLASSGKSTDTQYF.

This sequence joins TRBV7-2 and TRBJ1-4; the match to TRBD1 covers 8 bases. The CDR3 is 15 residues long. Trimming took 2 bases from V and 5 from J; bases not matched to a gene: 4. Germline V lookup: CDR1 SGHTA, CDR2 FQGNSA. CDR3 in amino acids: CASSLRTGRNEKLFF. The CDR3 DNA reads as TGTGCCAGCAGCTTACGGACAGGGCGGAATGAAAAACTGTTTTTT. The full variable domain, with the rest looked up from reference TRBV7-2 and TRBJ1-4, is GAGVSQSPSNKVTEKGKDVELRCDPISGHTALYWYRQSLGQGLEFLIYFQGNSAPDKSGLPSDRFSAERTGGSVSTLTIQRTQQEDSAVYLCASSLRTGRNEKLFFGSGTQLSVL.

The CDR3 sequence: CASSSQGIGGTDTQYF. Written as DNA, the CDR3 is TGTGCCAGCAGTTCGCAGGGAATAGGTGGGACAGATACGCAGTATTTT. The genes are TRBV6-5 and TRBJ2-3, with a weak D call TRBD1 (5 bases). Trimming took off 4 bases at V and 3 bases at J, with 17 bases between the two ends. Germline loops: CDR1 MNHEY, CDR2 SVGAGI. This CDR3 is 16 amino acids long.

The chain carries TRBV7-9 and TRBJ2-1, with TRBD2 as a possible D gene (5 bases). Germline V lookup: CDR1 SEHNR, CDR2 FQNEAQ (reference sequence). CDR3 size: 18 residues. V was shortened by 0 bases and J by 0 bases, with 15 bases between the two germline ends. The CDR3 bases are TGTGCCAGCAGCTTAGCGGCGGGCCCTTCTAGCTCCTACAATGAGCAGTTCTTC. This sequence encodes CASSLAAGPSSSYNEQFF.

The V call is TRBV5-4, the J call TRBJ2-1; 9 nucleotides agree with TRBD2. J was trimmed by 5 bases and V by 0 bases; bases with no gene match: 3. Germline CDR1 is SGHNT and CDR2 is YYREEE (reference sequence). The CDR3 contains 15 residues. The CDR3 sequence: CASSLGSSGNNEQFF. The DNA for the CDR3 is TGTGCCAGCAGCTTGGGATCTAGCGGGAACAATGAGCAGTTCTTC.

The chain carries TRBV12-3 or TRBV12-4 and TRBJ1-2; D not certain. The ends were cut back, 0 bases at V and 4 bases at J, with 6 bases in the middle. The CDR3 runs 13 residues. The CDR3 spells CASSLAPGYGYTF. The CDR3, as DNA: TGTGCCAGCAGTTTAGCCCCAGGCTATGGCTACACCTTC.

This chain connects TRBV19 to TRBJ1-1; a weak D match, TRBD1 (5 bases). Trimming stripped 10 bases from V and 6 bases from J, with 12 bases between. The CDR3 has 11 residues. Germline CDR1 reads LNHDA; CDR2 reads SQIVND (reference sequence). The CDR3: CATRGGPEAFF. CDR3 in DNA: TGTGCCACCCGGGGGGGACCTGAAGCTTTCTTT.

This CDR3 reads CASSSQGRQPQHF. The CDR3 region has the DNA TGTGCCAGCAGTTCACAGGGAAGGCAGCCCCAGCATTTT. The rearrangement links TRBV6-2 or TRBV6-3 to TRBJ1-5; perhaps TRBD1 as D (6 bases). The CDR3 length is 13 residues. The germline CDR1 and CDR2 sequences are MNHEY and SVGEGT. Trimming removed 4 bases at V and 7 bases at J, with 11 bases between.